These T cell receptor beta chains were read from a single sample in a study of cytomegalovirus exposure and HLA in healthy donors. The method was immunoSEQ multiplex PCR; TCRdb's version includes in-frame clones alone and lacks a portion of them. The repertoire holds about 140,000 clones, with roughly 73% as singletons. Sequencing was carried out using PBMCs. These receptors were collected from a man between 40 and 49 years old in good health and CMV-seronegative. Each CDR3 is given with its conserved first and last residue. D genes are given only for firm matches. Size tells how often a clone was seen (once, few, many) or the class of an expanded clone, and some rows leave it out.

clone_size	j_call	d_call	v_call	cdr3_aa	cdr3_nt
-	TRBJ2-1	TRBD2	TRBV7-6	CASRSLAGSSYNEQFF	TGTGCCAGCAGGTCCTTAGCGGGGAGCTCCTACAATGAGCAGTTCTTC
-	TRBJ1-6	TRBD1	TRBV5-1	CASSFRQGGSPLHF	TGCGCCAGCAGCTTTAGACAGGGGGGATCACCCCTCCACTTT
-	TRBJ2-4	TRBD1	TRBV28	CASSRQGEVAKNIQYF	TGTGCCAGCAGTCGACAGGGGGAGGTAGCCAAAAACATTCAGTACTTC
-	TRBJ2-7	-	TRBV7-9	CASSSTAGIGEQYF	TGTGCCAGCAGCTCGACAGCGGGTATAGGCGAGCAGTACTTC
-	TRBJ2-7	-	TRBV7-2	CASSQTPGGAQYF	TGTGCCAGCAGCCAGACCCCAGGAGGTGCGCAGTACTTC
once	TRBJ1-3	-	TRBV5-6	CASTGYMAGNTIYF	TGTGCCAGCACAGGCTACATGGCTGGAAACACCATATATTTT
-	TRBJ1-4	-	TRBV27	CASSLSRGQGSLTNEKLFF	TGTGCCAGCAGTTTATCGAGAGGCCAGGGGTCTTTAACTAATGAAAAACTGTTTTTT
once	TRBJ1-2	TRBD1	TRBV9	CASDTPGTVYGYTF	TGTGCCAGCGATACCCCGGGGACAGTTTATGGCTACACCTTC
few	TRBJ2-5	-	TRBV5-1	CASRAMGVGGKTQYF	TGCGCCAGCAGGGCTATGGGAGTGGGGGGAAAGACCCAGTACTTC
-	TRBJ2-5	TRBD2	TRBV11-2	CASSPIGSGGAGETQYF	TGTGCCAGCAGCCCAATTGGTAGCGGGGGGGCCGGGGAGACCCAGTACTTC
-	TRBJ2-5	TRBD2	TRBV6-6	CASRIAGQETQYF	TGTGCCAGCAGGATAGCGGGCCAAGAGACCCAGTACTTC
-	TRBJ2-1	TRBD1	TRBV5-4	CASSLVLSGQGTYNEQFF	TGTGCCAGCAGCTTGGTACTCTCGGGACAGGGAACCTACAATGAGCAGTTCTTC
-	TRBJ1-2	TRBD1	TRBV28	CASSSAGTGEANYGYTF	TGTGCCAGCAGTTCTGCCGGGACAGGGGAGGCTAACTATGGCTACACCTTC
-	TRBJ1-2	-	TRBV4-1	CASSQEAWGRGYGYTF	TGCGCCAGCAGCCAAGAAGCTTGGGGGCGCGGCTATGGCTACACCTTC
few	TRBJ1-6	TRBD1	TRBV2	CASTPLTGDSPLHF	TGTGCCAGCACCCCTTTGACAGGGGATTCACCCCTCCACTTT
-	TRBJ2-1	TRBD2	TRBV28	CASTSLGQRGGNEQFF	TGTGCCAGCACCTCGTTGGGCCAGCGGGGCGGTAATGAGCAGTTCTTC
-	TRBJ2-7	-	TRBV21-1	CASSKADRGKDEQYF	TGTGCCAGCAGCAAAGCGGACAGGGGTAAGGACGAGCAGTACTTC
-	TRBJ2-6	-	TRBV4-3	CASSRQTPAAAGANVLTF	TGCGCCAGCAGCCGCCAAACACCGGCCGCAGCGGGGGCCAACGTCCTGACTTTC
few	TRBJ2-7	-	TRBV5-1	CASSLGDNLYEQYF	TGCGCCAGCAGCCTGGGAGACAACCTCTACGAGCAGTACTTC
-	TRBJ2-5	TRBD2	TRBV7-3	CASSLTAPRGGQETQYF	TGTGCCAGCAGCTTAACCGCCCCCCGGGGGGGGCAAGAGACCCAGTACTTC
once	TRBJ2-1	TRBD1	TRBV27	CASNTAPFRGSSYNEQFF	TGTGCCAGCAACACAGCGCCGTTCAGGGGGAGCTCCTACAATGAGCAGTTCTTC
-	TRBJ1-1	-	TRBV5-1	CASSLGGGTEAFF	TGCGCCAGCAGCTTGGGGGGGGGTACTGAAGCTTTCTTT
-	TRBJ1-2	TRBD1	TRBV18	CASSRLRGDYGYTF	TGTGCCAGCTCAAGACTCAGGGGGGACTATGGCTACACCTTC
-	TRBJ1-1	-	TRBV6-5	CASSYSPRGGTEAFF	TGTGCCAGCAGTTACTCGCCTCGGGGGGGCACTGAAGCTTTCTTT
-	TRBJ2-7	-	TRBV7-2	CASSSPLQADIKYEQYF	TGTGCCAGCAGCTCCCCTTTACAGGCCGACATAAAGTACGAGCAGTACTTC
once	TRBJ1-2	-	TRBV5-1	CASSFGVLVNYGYTF	TGCGCCAGCAGCTTTGGAGTGCTCGTTAACTATGGCTACACCTTC
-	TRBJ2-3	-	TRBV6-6	CASRRHTSSGDTQYF	TGTGCCAGCAGACGACATACCAGCTCGGGGGATACGCAGTATTTT
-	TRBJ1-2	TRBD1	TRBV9	CASSARGTGGGYTF	TGTGCCAGCAGCGCCCGAGGGACAGGGGGTGGCTACACCTTC
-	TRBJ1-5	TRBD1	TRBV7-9	CASSLWDRGRGQPQHF	TGTGCCAGCAGCTTATGGGACAGGGGTAGAGGTCAGCCCCAGCATTTT
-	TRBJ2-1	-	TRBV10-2	CASMRVPGNEQFF	TGCGCCAGCATGAGGGTGCCTGGCAATGAGCAGTTCTTC
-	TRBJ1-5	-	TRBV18	CASSLMSNQPQHF	TGTGCCAGCTCCCTTATGAGCAATCAGCCCCAGCATTTT
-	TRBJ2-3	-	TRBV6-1	CASRSINYSTDTQYF	TGTGCCAGCCGTAGCATCAACTATAGCACAGATACGCAGTATTTT
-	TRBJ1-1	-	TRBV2	CASILDSPQAFF	TGTGCCAGCATTCTCGACAGTCCCCAAGCTTTCTTT
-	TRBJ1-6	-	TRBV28	CASNSGSSPLHF	TGTGCCAGCAATTCGGGGAGCTCACCCCTCCACTTT
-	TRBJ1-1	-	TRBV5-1	CASSLVARAEAFF	TGCGCCAGCAGCTTGGTTGCGAGAGCTGAAGCTTTCTTT